This T cell receptor (beta chain) was observed in a study of blood T cell repertoires in COVID-19. Study as a whole: The United States, Italy and Spain supplied acute and convalescent COVID-19 samples. Sources were T cells, B-cell-depleted T cells, or PBMCs; the material itself was cDNA or gDNA.

Methods used by the authors: Cell counts per sample came from amplifying reference gene primers. The protocol was immunoSEQ multiplex PCR, while the TCRdb copy is restricted to in-frame clones and leaves out a portion. D and trimming were read from the DNA, whereas the V and J calls and clone size are those reported in that table. The repertoire holds some 180,000 clones, with roughly 80% as singletons. The germline V gene has CDR1 SGHKS and CDR2 YYEKEE (reference sequence). The CDR3 sequence is 16 residues long. V lost 1 base to trimming and J lost 3 bases; unmatched junction nucleotides: 6. The TCR comes from a man aged 50 or older who had recovered from COVID-19. Sequencing was performed on peripheral blood. J is TRBJ2-3 and V is TRBV5-5, with TRBD2 matching over 9 bases. The CDR3 here is CASSLILAGITDTQYF. As DNA, the CDR3 is TGTGCCAGCAGCTTGATCCTAGCGGGAATTACAGATACGCAGTATTTT.